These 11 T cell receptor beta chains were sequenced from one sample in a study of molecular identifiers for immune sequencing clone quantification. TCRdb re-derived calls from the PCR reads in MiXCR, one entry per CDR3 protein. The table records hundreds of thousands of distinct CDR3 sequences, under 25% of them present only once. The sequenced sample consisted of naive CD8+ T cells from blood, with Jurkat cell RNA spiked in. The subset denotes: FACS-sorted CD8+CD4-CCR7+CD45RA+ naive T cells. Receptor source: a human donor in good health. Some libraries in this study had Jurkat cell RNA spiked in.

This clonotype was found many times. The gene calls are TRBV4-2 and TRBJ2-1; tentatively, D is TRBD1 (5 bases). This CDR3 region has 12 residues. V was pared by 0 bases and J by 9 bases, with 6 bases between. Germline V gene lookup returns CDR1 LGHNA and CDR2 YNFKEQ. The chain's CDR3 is CASSQDTGEQFF. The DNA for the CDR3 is TGTGCCAGCAGCCAAGACACAGGTGAGCAGTTCTTC.

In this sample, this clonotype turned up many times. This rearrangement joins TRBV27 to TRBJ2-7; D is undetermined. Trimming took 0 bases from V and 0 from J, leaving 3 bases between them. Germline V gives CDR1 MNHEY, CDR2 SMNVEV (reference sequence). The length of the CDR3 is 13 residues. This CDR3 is CASSLSPSYEQYF. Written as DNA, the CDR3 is TGTGCCAGCAGTTTATCCCCCTCCTACGAGCAGTACTTC.

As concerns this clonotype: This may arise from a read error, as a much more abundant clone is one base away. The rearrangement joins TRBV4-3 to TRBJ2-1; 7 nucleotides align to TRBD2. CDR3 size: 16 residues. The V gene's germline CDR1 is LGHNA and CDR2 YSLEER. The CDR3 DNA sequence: TGCGCCAGCAGCCAAGATTTCGCGGGGGTCTACAATGCGCAGTTCTTC. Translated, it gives CASSQDFAGVYNAQFF.

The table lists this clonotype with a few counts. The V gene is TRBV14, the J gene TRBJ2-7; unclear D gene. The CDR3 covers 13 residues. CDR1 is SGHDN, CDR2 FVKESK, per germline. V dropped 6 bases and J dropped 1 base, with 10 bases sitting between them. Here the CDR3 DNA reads TGTGCCAGCAGACTTGACGGGTCCTACGAGCAGTACTTC. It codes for CASRLDGSYEQYF.

CDR3 protein: CASSLGGRYTTDTQYF. CDR3 nucleotides: TGTGCCAGCAGCTTGGGCGGGAGGTATACCACAGATACGCAGTATTTT. The chain uses TRBV7-9 and TRBJ2-3, with 8 bases aligning to TRBD2. The junction had 7 bases not matched to a gene; V was cut back by 3 bases and J by 2 bases. Looked up from germline, CDR1 is SEHNR and CDR2 is FQNEAQ (reference sequence). This CDR3 is 16 amino acids long.

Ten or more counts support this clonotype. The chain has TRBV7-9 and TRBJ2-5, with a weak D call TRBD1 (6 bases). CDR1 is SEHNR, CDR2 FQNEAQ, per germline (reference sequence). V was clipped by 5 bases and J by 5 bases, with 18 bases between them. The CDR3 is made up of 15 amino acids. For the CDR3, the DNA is TGTGCCAGCAGCGCCACCTTAGACAGGTTTGAGACCCAGTACTTC. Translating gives CASSATLDRFETQYF.

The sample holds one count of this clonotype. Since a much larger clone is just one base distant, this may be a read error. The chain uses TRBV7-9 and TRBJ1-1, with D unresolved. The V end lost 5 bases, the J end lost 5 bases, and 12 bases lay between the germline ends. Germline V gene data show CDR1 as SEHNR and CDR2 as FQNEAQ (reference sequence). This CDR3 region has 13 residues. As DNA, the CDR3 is TGTGCCAGCAGCCCGGGAGGGAGGACTGAAGCTTTCTTT. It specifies CASSPGGRTEAFF.

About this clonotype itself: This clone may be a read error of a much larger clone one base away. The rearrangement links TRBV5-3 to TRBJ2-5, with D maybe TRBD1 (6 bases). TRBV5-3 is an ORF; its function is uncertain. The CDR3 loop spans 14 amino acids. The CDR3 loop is CASSSGHGRETQYF. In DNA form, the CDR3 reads TGTGCCAGCAGCTCGGGACATGGGCGAGAGACCCAGTACTTC.

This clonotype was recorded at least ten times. Written as DNA, the CDR3 is TGCGCCAGCAGCTTGGATTTGTTCACTGAAGCTTTCTTT. Its protein product is CASSLDLFTEAFF. The rearrangement joins TRBV5-1 to TRBJ1-1; D is uncertain. Germline V gives CDR1 SGHRS, CDR2 YFSETQ. Between the trimmed V and J ends, which lost 0 bases and 4 bases, there was a span of 7 bases. The CDR3 totals 13 residues.

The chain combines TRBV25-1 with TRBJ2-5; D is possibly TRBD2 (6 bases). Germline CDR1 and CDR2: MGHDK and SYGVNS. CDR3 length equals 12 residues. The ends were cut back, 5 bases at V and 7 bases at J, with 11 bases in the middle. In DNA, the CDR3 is TGTGCCAGCAGTTGGGACTTAGGGACCCAGTACTTC. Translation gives CASSWDLGTQYF.

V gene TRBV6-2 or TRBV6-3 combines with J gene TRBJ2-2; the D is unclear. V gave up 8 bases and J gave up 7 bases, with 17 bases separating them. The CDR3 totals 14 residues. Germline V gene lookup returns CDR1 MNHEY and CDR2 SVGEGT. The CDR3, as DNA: TGTGCCAGCGGCGGTCTACCCCAAGGCGGGGAGCTGTTTTTT. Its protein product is CASGGLPQGGELFF.